This is a list of T cell receptor beta chains from one sample in a study of vaccination effects on CD4 cells after COVID-19. Data came from immunoSEQ multiplex PCR; TCRdb stores just in-frame clones and leaves some out. The table has some 56,000 clones, roughly three quarters seen once. Which antigens these TCRs recognize remains unknown. The sequencing used CD4+ T cells from PBMCs cultured with HIV peptides, collected before COVID-19 vaccination. The receptors stem from a human donor who had a prior SARS-CoV-2 infection. Each CDR3 is given with its conserved first and last residue. Fields, in order: J gene, clone size, V gene, D gene, CDR3 DNA, CDR3 protein. D genes are given only for firm matches. Expanded clones get a size class; other rows say once, few or many, or leave the size out.

J: TRBJ2-4; size: -; V: TRBV7-9; D: -; DNA: TGTGCCAGCAGCGACACGACGGTAGCCAAAAACATTCAGTACTTC; CDR3: CASSDTTVAKNIQYF
J: TRBJ2-5; size: -; V: TRBV3-1/TRBV3-2; D: -; DNA: TGTGCCAGCAGTTACAGGTCAGGGAAAGAGACCCAGTACTTC; CDR3: CASSYRSGKETQYF
J: TRBJ2-3; size: -; V: TRBV27; D: -; DNA: TGTGCCAGCAGTTTATTGACGATGGGACTTGGGGCAGATACGCAGTATTTT; CDR3: CASSLLTMGLGADTQYF
J: TRBJ2-2; size: -; V: TRBV6-2/TRBV6-3; D: -; DNA: TGTGCCAGCAGTTACAAGGGGATGAACACCGGGGAGCTGTTTTTT; CDR3: CASSYKGMNTGELFF
J: TRBJ2-3; size: few; V: TRBV6-5; D: -; DNA: TGTGCCAGCAGTTATGGCCAGGGGCCCGCAGATACGCAGTATTTT; CDR3: CASSYGQGPADTQYF
J: TRBJ2-2; size: -; V: TRBV7-3; D: -; DNA: TGTGCCAGCAGCCGAGCTCAGGCGGGCGCGAACACCGGGGAGCTGTTTTTT; CDR3: CASSRAQAGANTGELFF
J: TRBJ2-3; size: -; V: TRBV25-1; D: TRBD1; DNA: TGTGCCAGCAGGGGACAGGCACTAGATACGCAGTATTTT; CDR3: CASRGQALDTQYF
J: TRBJ2-5; size: -; V: TRBV5-1; D: -; DNA: TGCGCCAGCAGCGATTCCCAGGGGCCCGGGGAGACCCAGTACTTC; CDR3: CASSDSQGPGETQYF
J: TRBJ1-1; size: -; V: TRBV5-1; D: -; DNA: TGCGCCAGCAGCTTGGAGGCAGGGAACACTGAAGCTTTCTTT; CDR3: CASSLEAGNTEAFF
J: TRBJ2-3; size: few; V: TRBV7-9; D: -; DNA: TGTGCCAGCAGCTTTTCCCGGTCAGATACGCAGTATTTT; CDR3: CASSFSRSDTQYF
J: TRBJ1-1; size: medium-sized; V: TRBV5-1; D: -; DNA: TGCGCCAGCAGCGGGGGTCGGGGGCTTGATACTGAAGCTTTCTTT; CDR3: CASSGGRGLDTEAFF
J: TRBJ2-2; size: -; V: TRBV30; D: -; DNA: TGTGCCTGGATAGGGGGACACCGAACCGGGGAGCTGTTTTTT; CDR3: CAWIGGHRTGELFF
J: TRBJ2-1; size: -; V: TRBV4-3; D: TRBD2; DNA: TGCGCCAGCAGCCAGTCTAGCGGGAGTTACAATGAGCAGTTCTTC; CDR3: CASSQSSGSYNEQFF
J: TRBJ2-3; size: -; V: TRBV7-3; D: -; DNA: TGTGCCAGCAGCTCACAGCCGGGCACAGATACGCAGTATTTT; CDR3: CASSSQPGTDTQYF
J: TRBJ1-5; size: -; V: TRBV30; D: TRBD1; DNA: TGTGCTCTAGACAGGGCGGATCAGCCCCAGCATTTT; CDR3: CALDRADQPQHF
J: TRBJ2-1; size: -; V: TRBV5-4; D: -; DNA: TGTGCCAGCAGCGTACGGGATCTTCGGGGCAATGAGCAGTTCTTC; CDR3: CASSVRDLRGNEQFF
J: TRBJ2-2; size: -; V: TRBV3-1/TRBV3-2; D: -; DNA: TGTGCCAGCAGCCAAGGGGGGCTGAGTAACGGGGAGCTGTTTTTT; CDR3: CASSQGGLSNGELFF
J: TRBJ2-7; size: -; V: TRBV2; D: TRBD2; DNA: TGTGCCAGCAGTGAACGGCTAGCGGGAGTCGACGAGCAGTACTTC; CDR3: CASSERLAGVDEQYF
J: TRBJ2-2; size: -; V: TRBV27; D: -; DNA: TGTGCCAGCAGTTTAGAAGGGCTGAACACCGGGGAGCTGTTTTTT; CDR3: CASSLEGLNTGELFF
J: TRBJ1-1; size: -; V: TRBV5-1; D: TRBD1; DNA: TGCGCCAGCAGCGTGCAGGGGGGAGAAGCTTTCTTT; CDR3: CASSVQGGEAFF
J: TRBJ2-7; size: few; V: TRBV7-3; D: -; DNA: TGTGCCAGCAGCTTAGGCGGGACGTATCCCTACGAGCAGTACTTC; CDR3: CASSLGGTYPYEQYF
J: TRBJ1-1; size: -; V: TRBV19; D: -; DNA: TGTGCCAGTAGTATTCTTTCCGAGTACACTGAAGCTTTCTTT; CDR3: CASSILSEYTEAFF
J: TRBJ1-3; size: -; V: TRBV9; D: TRBD1; DNA: TGTGCCAGCAGCGTAGACCCCGGGACAGGGAACACCATATATTTT; CDR3: CASSVDPGTGNTIYF
J: TRBJ1-1; size: -; V: TRBV27; D: -; DNA: TGTGCCAGCAGTTTATTTGGGGGTGGGGGCGCTGAAGCTTTCTTT; CDR3: CASSLFGGGGAEAFF
J: TRBJ1-1; size: -; V: TRBV14; D: -; DNA: TGTGCCAGCAGGGCCAGGGGACGCCCTGAAGCTTTCTTT; CDR3: CASRARGRPEAFF
J: TRBJ2-1; size: -; V: TRBV3-1/TRBV3-2; D: -; DNA: TGTGCCAGCAGCCAAGAGGCGGGGGCGTACAATGAGCAGTTCTTC; CDR3: CASSQEAGAYNEQFF
J: TRBJ2-3; size: -; V: TRBV14; D: -; DNA: TGTGCCAGCAGCCAACTTGGGAGAACGCAGTATTTT; CDR3: CASSQLGRTQYF
J: TRBJ2-6; size: few; V: TRBV2; D: -; DNA: TGTGCCAGCAGTGATCCTTTCAACTCTGGGGCCAACGTCCTGACTTTC; CDR3: CASSDPFNSGANVLTF
J: TRBJ2-7; size: -; V: TRBV2; D: -; DNA: TGTGCCAGCAGTGTCTACGAGCAGTACTTC; CDR3: CASSVYEQYF
J: TRBJ2-1; size: -; V: TRBV30; D: -; DNA: TGTGCCTGGCGGGGTTACAATGAGCAGTTCTTC; CDR3: CAWRGYNEQFF
J: TRBJ2-3; size: -; V: TRBV18; D: TRBD2; DNA: TGTGCCAGCTCGCCGCTAGCGGGAGCGTCCGGCACAGATACGCAGTATTTT; CDR3: CASSPLAGASGTDTQYF
J: TRBJ2-5; size: -; V: TRBV9; D: TRBD2; DNA: TGTGCCAGCAGCGTATTGAACGGGGGGGCCGGAGAGACCCAGTACTTC; CDR3: CASSVLNGGAGETQYF
J: TRBJ1-6; size: few; V: TRBV7-2; D: -; DNA: TGTGCCAGCAGCTTCGGTGTAGATTCACCCCTCCACTTT; CDR3: CASSFGVDSPLHF
J: TRBJ1-5; size: -; V: TRBV10-3; D: TRBD1; DNA: TGTGCCATCAGCGAATACGGTTCGACAGGGGGCAGTCAGCCCCAGCATTTT; CDR3: CAISEYGSTGGSQPQHF
J: TRBJ2-6; size: -; V: TRBV9; D: TRBD1; DNA: TGTGCCAGCAGCGTAGTAGGGACAGCTGGGGCCAACGTCCTGACTTTC; CDR3: CASSVVGTAGANVLTF
J: TRBJ2-5; size: once; V: TRBV2; D: TRBD2; DNA: TGTGCCAGCAGTGGGGGACTAGCGGAGGAGACCCAGTACTTC; CDR3: CASSGGLAEETQYF
J: TRBJ1-1; size: -; V: TRBV7-2; D: TRBD1; DNA: TGTGCCAGCAGCTCCGGGACAGCCTACATGAACACTGAAGCTTTCTTT; CDR3: CASSSGTAYMNTEAFF
J: TRBJ1-5; size: -; V: TRBV7-3; D: -; DNA: TGTGCCAGCAGCCTCACAGGAGCCAATCAGCCCCAGCATTTT; CDR3: CASSLTGANQPQHF
J: TRBJ1-1; size: -; V: TRBV29-1; D: TRBD1; DNA: TGCAGCGTTGTAGTTCAGGGGGCAGGTGAAGCTTTCTTT; CDR3: CSVVVQGAGEAFF
J: TRBJ2-2; size: -; V: TRBV5-1; D: -; DNA: TGCGCCAGCAGGCCGGGACCCAACACCGGGGAGCTGTTTTTT; CDR3: CASRPGPNTGELFF